The clone carrying this T cell receptor (beta chain) was detected only a few times. This entry belongs to a study of blood T cell repertoires in COVID-19. Study background: The samples span acute and convalescent COVID-19 from the United States, Italy and Spain.

In the original processing: Estimates of nucleated cell counts were drawn from the amplification of reference gene primers. TCRdb's table, derived via immunoSEQ multiplex PCR, lists solely in-frame clones and lacks some. Clone size and V and J calls were adopted from that table, with D and trimming inferred from the DNA. This table has about 90,000 clones, around nine tenths appearing once. Trimming left V 3 bases short and J 11 bases short, with 16 bases between. This CDR3 region has 13 residues. This chain joins TRBV12-3 or TRBV12-4 and TRBJ1-1, with D uncertain. The sequencing sample was made of peripheral blood. This TCR derives from a man aged 45-60 years with acute or convalescent COVID-19. CDR3 loop: CASSLAPTQRAFF. CDR3 DNA: TGTGCCAGCAGTTTGGCGCCGACTCAGAGGGCTTTCTTT.